This T cell receptor (beta chain) was retrieved from a study of tumor and adjacent non-tumor tissue in lung cancer (dated by TCRdb to the late 2010s). Concerning the study at large: Of the cohort, around 12 patients had adenocarcinoma, 2 had squamous cell carcinoma and 1 had small cell lung cancer. Sequencing generated a total of some 130 million productive TCRbeta reads, averaging about 4.2 million reads per sample. Using bulk TCRbeta repertoires from 15 lung cancer patients, the study set lung tumor tissue side by side with matched distant non-tumor lung tissue. Among the approximately 15 patients, ages ranged from roughly 30 to 85 years, about 10 were men and 5 were women, and disease was TNM stage I to III. More than 25 paired specimens, one tumor and one normal lung sample per patient, were profiled by TCRbeta CDR3 sequencing.

RNA was isolated from bulk, unsorted tissue, and RNA quality was assessed with a NanoDrop ND-1000 and an Agilent 2100. The normal lung samples consisted of distant non-tumor tissue collected more than 3 cm from the tumor edge. All donors had newly diagnosed lung cancer, had not received prior chemotherapy, and were admitted for thoracic surgery in China between August and November 2014. Patients with previous radiotherapy or chemotherapy, or with another concurrent cancer, were excluded from the study. Surgical tissue pieces of roughly 1-2.3 cm3 were preserved in RNAlater solution and stored at -80 °C until use. The study at large found these results: Significantly higher TCR diversity was found in younger patients, and higher tumor TCR diversity was associated with shorter overall and disease-free survival. Significantly higher TCR diversity (inverse Simpson) was observed in tumor tissue than in normal lung tissue (approximately 440 vs 150, P = 0.0075, Mann-Whitney U test). Neither the sequencing platform nor unique molecular identifiers are mentioned in the methods. Peripheral blood was not sequenced, so blood TCRbeta repertoires in these lung cancer patients were not examined. Only about 15 patients were included in the cohort, and the need for larger samples and more detailed clinical data was noted by the authors. The top 100 clones accounted for a significantly larger cumulative portion of the repertoire in normal lung than in tumor tissue.

The CDR3 measures 16 amino acids from cysteine to phenylalanine. CDR3 DNA is the only sequence kept; it has 48 bases, read in frame from the first base. According to the germline V gene, CDR1 reads SGHRS and CDR2 reads YFSETQ. About this clonotype: Its antigen target is currently unknown. Germline and junction disagree at one end, which may indicate a read error.

Libraries came from multiplex PCR. The instrument was an Illumina HiSeq 2500. TCRbeta libraries were constructed through three rounds of nested PCR with primers (Table S4) according to protocols adapted from ARM-PCR. Before sequencing, PCR products of 200-500 bp were excised from the gel and purified with the QIAquick gel extraction kit. The paper's processing steps were these. Trimmomatic was used to clean the reads, FLASH was used to merge the reads into complete CDR3 sequences, and MiTCR was used to assign the reads to V(D)J germline segments. Clonal diversity was calculated as the inverse Simpson's index using VDJtools. In-frame sequences lacking a premature stop codon were counted as productive reads. The public sequencing data were trimmed at Q25 with fastp and processed into clonotypes with MiXCR by TCRdb, which kept only in-frame beta chains. When rows share a CDR3 protein, they turn into one entry using the most common DNA and genes. The V and J calls reflect TCRdb's pipeline rather than the authors' work. For this sample there are 90,000 to 100,000 distinct CDR3 sequences; approximately 80% appear just once. The top ten clonotypes cover approximately 28% of the sample.

The sequence is built from TRBV5-1 and TRBJ2-1, with no confidently assigned D gene. Specimen: distant non-tumor lung tissue. This clonotype originated in a man aged 60 to 75 with small cell lung cancer. The DNA reads TGCGCCAGCAGCTTAAAGCAGCCAAGCTCCTACAATGAGCAGTTGTTC. This gives the protein CASSLKQPSSYNEQLF. The variable domain in full, with residues beyond the CDR3 obtained from the reference TRBV5-1 and TRBJ2-1 genes, is KAGVTQTPRYLIKTRGQQVTLSCSPISGHRSVSWYQQTPGQGLQFLFEYFSETQRNKGNFPGRFSGRQFSNSRSEMNVSTLELGDSALYLCASSLKQPSSYNEQLFGPGTRLTVL.